The next 15 T cell receptor beta chains were all read from a single sample in a study of shared clonotypes between healthy human individuals. Produced via immunoSEQ multiplex PCR; TCRdb's table is partial and in-frame only. The sample yields 550,000 to 800,000 clones, approximately 79% seen once. The specimen was memory CD4+ T cells sorted from blood. Subset indicated: CD45RA-negative fraction. The receptors were gathered from a woman aged 25 to 39 in good health.

The chain recombines TRBV6-1 with TRBJ2-3, with TRBD2 identical over 9 bases. Germline V lookup: CDR1 MNHNS, CDR2 SASEGT. The CDR3 is 14 amino acids. Losses at the gene ends were 6 bases for V and 6 bases for J; bases not matched to a gene: 7. For the CDR3, the DNA is TGTGCCAGCAGGGCGGGAGGGCCCTCGGATACGCAGTATTTT. Amino acid sequence: CASRAGGPSDTQYF.

The chain links TRBV5-6 to TRBJ1-5; perhaps TRBD1 as D (5 bases). The V end lost 2 bases, the J end lost 6 bases, and 15 bases lay between the germline ends. In germline, CDR1 is SGHDT, CDR2 YYEEEE. This CDR3 is 15 amino acids long. CDR3 nucleotide sequence: TGTGCCAGCAGCTTCTCCGGGGCCCAAAGTCAGCCCCAGCATTTT. It yields the protein CASSFSGAQSQPQHF.

This clone was counted only a few times. The V call is TRBV19, the J call TRBJ2-2, with a possible D match to TRBD1 (6 bases). The length of the CDR3 is 16 residues. Germline-derived CDR1 and CDR2 are LNHDA and SQIVND (reference sequence). Trimming removed 10 bases at V and 3 bases at J, with 21 bases between. CDR3 DNA sequence: TGTGCCACCACAGGGCCCCTCCTTCGGGACACCGGGGAGCTGTTTTTT. Residues: CATTGPLLRDTGELFF.

The chain joins TRBV4-2 to TRBJ1-4; D gene uncertain. The CDR3 sequence is 15 residues long. V lost 5 bases, J lost 3 bases, and 13 bases lay in between. Germline CDR1 is LGHNA and CDR2 is YNFKEQ. The CDR3 nucleotides read TGTGCCAGCAGCGCACGGACGGAATCTAATGAAAAACTGTTTTTT. It is translated as CASSARTESNEKLFF.

This chain uses TRBV6-1 with TRBJ1-2, with 7 positions matching TRBD1. In germline, CDR1 is MNHNS, CDR2 SASEGT. V gave up 6 bases and J gave up 9 bases; unmatched junction bases: 10. The CDR3 extends over 13 amino acids. The CDR3 DNA reads TGTGCCAGCAGCTCAACCAAACAGGGGCGCTACACCTTC. Translation: CASSSTKQGRYTF.

This chain links TRBV5-1 with TRBJ2-1, with TRBD1 matching 8 bases. CDR1 SGHRS and CDR2 YFSETQ come from the germline V gene. J gave up 6 bases and V 4 bases, and 6 bases lay outside the gene matches. The CDR3 spans 14 residues. The CDR3 loop reads CASSIDGTGNEQFF. CDR3 DNA sequence: TGCGCCAGCAGCATCGATGGGACAGGCAATGAGCAGTTCTTC.

In the case of this clone: Additional DNA sequences in this sample encode the identical CDR3. This rearrangement joins TRBV2 to TRBJ2-7; 12 bases agree with TRBD2. J lost 5 bases, V lost 4 bases, and 3 bases had no gene match. The germline V gene has CDR1 SNHLY and CDR2 FYNNEI. This CDR3 contains 14 residues. The CDR3 nucleotides read TGTGCCAGCAGTGGACTAGCGGGAGTCAACGAGCAGTACTTC. Translated: CASSGLAGVNEQYF.

This rearrangement joins TRBV28 to TRBJ2-7; 8 bases are a match to TRBD1. The CDR3 has 15 amino acids. CDR1 and CDR2 from the germline V gene are MDHEN and SYDVKM. The ends lost 5 bases at V and 6 bases at J; junction bases unmatched: 12. The CDR3 DNA reads as TGTGCCAGCAGTGCAAGACAGGGGTTGCTCTCCGAGCAGTACTTC. Translation: CASSARQGLLSEQYF.

The chain employs TRBV28 and TRBJ1-4, with TRBD1 as a possible D gene (5 bases). The CDR3 is 12 residues long. V dropped 10 bases and J dropped 2 bases, with 8 bases sitting between them. From germline, CDR1 is MDHEN and CDR2 SYDVKM. The CDR3 DNA is TGTGCCACAGGGACCACTAATGAAAAACTGTTTTTT. Translating it yields CATGTTNEKLFF.

J is TRBJ2-1 and V is TRBV28, with TRBD2 matching 8 bases. The CDR3 extends over 15 amino acids. Per the germline V gene, CDR1 is MDHEN and CDR2 is SYDVKM. The ends lost 1 base at V and 6 bases at J; junction bases unmatched: 5. The CDR3 is CASSLSPSGFNEQFF. The CDR3 DNA sequence: TGTGCCAGCAGTTTATCGCCTAGCGGGTTCAATGAGCAGTTCTTC. The full variable domain, with the rest looked up from reference TRBV28 and TRBJ2-1, is DVKVTQSSRYLVKRTGEKVFLECVQDMDHENMFWYRQDPGLGLRLIYFSYDVKMKEKGDIPEGYSVSREKKERFSLILESASTNQTSMYLCASSLSPSGFNEQFFGPGTRLTVL.

The V gene is TRBV6-6, the J gene TRBJ1-5, with 10 bases aligning to TRBD1. The germline V gene has CDR1 MNHNY and CDR2 SVGAGI (reference sequence). V lost 2 bases and J lost 4; bases outside the gene matches: 2. The CDR3 sequence is 15 residues long. For the CDR3, the DNA is TGTGCCAGCAGTTACCAGGGACAGGGGAATCAGCCCCAGCATTTT. Amino acids: CASSYQGQGNQPQHF.

The rearrangement uses TRBV28 and TRBJ2-7, with 16 bases identical to TRBD2. The CDR3 consists of 17 residues. After removal of 5 bases from V and 2 bases from J, the junction contained 6 bases not matched to a gene. Germline V gene lookup returns CDR1 MDHEN and CDR2 SYDVKM. CDR3 sequence (DNA): TGTGCCAGCAGTCCCCCGGGACTAGCGGGAGGGACCTACGAGCAGTACTTC. It encodes CASSPPGLAGGTYEQYF.

Concerning this clone: The sample contains more than one DNA sequence encoding this CDR3. The chain employs TRBV5-1 and TRBJ2-5; D gene unclear. Germline V lookup: CDR1 SGHRS, CDR2 YFSETQ. The CDR3 loop spans 14 amino acids. Deletions cut 0 bases from V and 2 bases from J, with 8 bases between. The chain's CDR3 is CASSLASSQETQYF. In nucleotides, the CDR3 is TGCGCCAGCAGCTTGGCGTCCAGTCAAGAGACCCAGTACTTC.

This rearrangement joins TRBV6-5 to TRBJ1-1; TRBD1 is a possible D gene (5 bases). Per the germline V gene, CDR1 is MNHEY and CDR2 is SVGAGI. V was cut by 2 bases and J by 4 bases, with 14 bases left in between. The CDR3 length is 15 residues. DNA for the CDR3: TGTGCCAGCAGTTACGTCGGGGGGGTAAGCACTGAAGCTTTCTTT. Its protein is CASSYVGGVSTEAFF.

J is TRBJ2-7 and V is TRBV30; 9 bases are shared with TRBD1. This CDR3 region has 11 residues. Germline CDR1 reads GTSNPN; CDR2 reads SVGIG (reference sequence). Trimming took 0 bases from V and 12 from J; bases not matched to a gene: 3. CDR3: CAWSVEGQGYF. The CDR3 nucleotides read TGTGCCTGGAGTGTAGAGGGACAGGGGTACTTC.